This is a list of T cell receptor beta chains from one sample in a study of identical twins. TCRdb re-analysed the 5' RACE reads in MiXCR, keeping a single row per CDR3 protein. The repertoire holds fewer than 900,000 distinct CDR3 sequences, with roughly 18% as singletons. These records were also assigned to another study, of T cells expressing NK-cell markers.

Sample: PBMCs. The receptors originated from a woman aged 18-29 years in good health. Each CDR3 is given with its conserved first and last residue. The D gene is left open where the match is weak. Clone size is given for some rows only: seen once, a few or many times, or a class if the clone is expanded.

clone size: few
D gene: NA
J gene: TRBJ2-7
V gene: TRBV20-1
CDR3 protein: CSARSQISYEQYF
CDR3 DNA: TGCAGTGCTAGAAGCCAGATATCCTACGAGCAGTACTTC

clone size: NA
D gene: NA
J gene: TRBJ2-3
V gene: TRBV5-1
CDR3 protein: CASSSDLTRWDTQYF
CDR3 DNA: TGCGCCAGCAGCTCTGACTTGACTAGATGGGATACGCAGTATTTT

clone size: NA
D gene: NA
J gene: TRBJ1-6
V gene: TRBV6-5
CDR3 protein: CASSYSRKDSPLHF
CDR3 DNA: TGTGCCAGCAGTTACTCCCGTAAAGATTCACCCCTCCACTTT

clone size: few
D gene: NA
J gene: TRBJ1-5
V gene: TRBV7-9
CDR3 protein: CAWGRDTNQPQHF
CDR3 DNA: TGTGCCTGGGGGAGGGACACCAATCAGCCCCAGCATTTT

clone size: NA
D gene: TRBD1
J gene: TRBJ2-7
V gene: TRBV9
CDR3 protein: CASSVTGAEQYF
CDR3 DNA: TGTGCCAGCAGCGTCACAGGGGCCGAGCAGTACTTC

clone size: NA
D gene: TRBD2
J gene: TRBJ2-5
V gene: TRBV2
CDR3 protein: CASSGLAGVSTETQYF
CDR3 DNA: TGTGCCAGCAGTGGACTAGCGGGGGTCTCGACAGAGACCCAGTACTTC

clone size: NA
D gene: NA
J gene: TRBJ1-5
V gene: TRBV6-1
CDR3 protein: CASSPGQSFQPQHF
CDR3 DNA: TGTGCCAGCAGTCCCGGACAGAGCTTTCAGCCCCAGCATTTT

clone size: few
D gene: NA
J gene: TRBJ2-7
V gene: TRBV20-1
CDR3 protein: CSAVPAETREQYF
CDR3 DNA: TGCAGTGCCGTGCCAGCTGAGACCCGCGAGCAGTACTTC

clone size: few
D gene: NA
J gene: TRBJ2-1
V gene: TRBV4-1
CDR3 protein: CASSQERVNNEQFF
CDR3 DNA: TGCGCCAGCAGCCAAGAACGGGTCAACAATGAGCAGTTCTTC

clone size: NA
D gene: TRBD2
J gene: TRBJ2-1
V gene: TRBV19
CDR3 protein: CASSILAGGPGSFF
CDR3 DNA: TGTGCCAGTAGCATACTAGCGGGAGGACCCGGATCGTTCTTC

clone size: few
D gene: TRBD2
J gene: TRBJ2-1
V gene: TRBV7-2
CDR3 protein: CASSTSGSHYNEQFF
CDR3 DNA: TGTGCCAGCAGCACTAGCGGGAGCCATTACAATGAGCAGTTCTTC

clone size: few
D gene: NA
J gene: TRBJ2-1
V gene: TRBV5-1
CDR3 protein: CASWGASYNEQFF
CDR3 DNA: TGCGCCAGCTGGGGGGCGTCCTACAATGAGCAGTTCTTC

clone size: NA
D gene: TRBD1
J gene: TRBJ2-7
V gene: TRBV20-1
CDR3 protein: CSATLQGAVAYEQYF
CDR3 DNA: TGCAGTGCTACCCTACAGGGGGCTGTGGCGTACGAGCAGTACTTC